This section outlines one T cell receptor (beta chain) sequence together with its context. A read error may account for a junction end that differs from germline. This CDR3 is 15 amino acids long. Germline loops: CDR1 SSHAT, CDR2 FNYEAQ (reference sequence). The sample originates from a study of shared clonotypes between healthy human individuals. Generated by immunoSEQ multiplex PCR, the TCRdb table keeps only in-frame clones and is missing some. The table records about 580,000 clones, roughly 98% of them present only once. CD45RO-negative CD8 cells positively selected for CCR7 made up the naive population, which excluded terminally differentiated effector memory CD45RA+ cells.

The sequence was collected from a young man in good health. The gene calls are TRBV7-7 and TRBJ2-1; 10 bases map to TRBD2. The sequenced material came from naive CD8+ T cells sorted from blood. This chain's CDR3 is CASSSGLASYNEQFF. The DNA for the CDR3 is TGTGCTAGCAGCTCGGGACTAGCGTCCTACAATGAGCAGTTCTTC.